One and the same sample provided the 13 T cell receptor beta chains below, sequenced in a study of CD8 T cells in Susac syndrome. An input of about 0.45 to 1 ug of RNA was subjected to reverse transcription using random hexamers. A single record per CDR3 protein comes from TCRdb applying MiXCR to the immunoSEQ multiplex PCR reads. This repertoire shows some 190,000 distinct CDR3 sequences, 90% to 96% found once; its top ten account for approximately 0.088%. The sequenced sample consisted of CD4+ T cells from PBMCs. These receptors all come from a human donor with multiple sclerosis.

J is TRBJ2-1 and V is TRBV20-1, with D possibly being TRBD1 (5 bases). V lost 0 bases, J lost 3 bases, and 9 bases lay in between. The germline V gene has CDR1 DFQATT and CDR2 SNEGSKA (reference sequence). The CDR3 spans 14 residues. The CDR3: CSARDRQFYNEQFF. CDR3 DNA sequence: TGCAGTGCTAGAGATCGACAGTTCTACAATGAGCAGTTCTTC.

The chain joins TRBV6-5 to TRBJ2-7; 11 positions match TRBD2. J was trimmed by 6 bases and V by 7 bases; bases with no gene match: 11. Looked up from germline, CDR1 is MNHEY and CDR2 is SVGAGI. The CDR3 covers 15 residues. CDR3 loop: CASNTLTSGASEQYF. The CDR3 DNA is TGTGCCAGCAACACACTGACTAGCGGGGCATCCGAGCAGTACTTC.

This clonotype was observed once. The chain combines TRBV5-6 with TRBJ2-3; 8 bases fit TRBD2. CDR1 and CDR2 (germline): SGHDT, YYEEEE. V dropped 1 base and J dropped 3; count of bases not matched to a gene: 4. The CDR3 length is 15 residues. The CDR3 loop reads CASSLISGGTDTQYF. The CDR3 nucleotides read TGTGCCAGCAGCTTGATCAGCGGGGGAACAGATACGCAGTATTTT. Combining the CDR3 with reference TRBV5-6 and TRBJ2-3 gives the whole variable domain DAGVTQSPTHLIKTRGQQVTLRCSPKSGHDTVSWYQQALGQGPQFIFQYYEEEERQRGNFPDRFSGHQFPNYSSELNVNALLLGDSALYLCASSLISGGTDTQYFGPGTRLTVL.

The CDR3 DNA follows: TGTGCCAGTAGTATCCGTCCCGGGACAGGGGGCGAGCAGTACTTC. Translated: CASSIRPGTGGEQYF. J is TRBJ2-7 and V is TRBV19; TRBD1 matches 11 bases. The trim removed 3 bases at V and 6 bases at J, leaving 7 bases unmatched. The CDR3 has 15 residues. The germline V gene encodes CDR1 LNHDA and CDR2 SQIVND (reference sequence). The whole variable domain, remainder taken from reference TRBV19 and TRBJ2-7, is DGGITQSPKYLFRKEGQNVTLSCEQNLNHDAMYWYRQDPGQGLRLIYYSQIVNDFQKGDIAEGYSVSREKKESFPLTVTSAQKNPTAFYLCASSIRPGTGGEQYFGPGTRLTVT.

This clonotype is a singleton in its sample. V usage is TRBV12-3 or TRBV12-4 and J usage is TRBJ1-1; D gene ambiguous. With 2 bases removed from V and 8 bases from J, the gap between germline ends came to 9 bases. The length of the CDR3 is 12 residues. CDR3 DNA: TGTGCCAGCAGTTTATGGAAGACCGAAGCTTTCTTT. Amino acid sequence: CASSLWKTEAFF.

The V and J genes are TRBV12-3 or TRBV12-4 and TRBJ2-3, with 7 bases identical to TRBD1. V shed 6 bases, J shed 0 bases, and the junction held 6 bases outside the gene matches. CDR3 length equals 15 residues. The CDR3 protein is CASRADRASTDTQYF. The CDR3, as DNA: TGTGCCAGCAGGGCTGACAGGGCCAGCACAGATACGCAGTATTTT.

This chain links TRBV4-3 with TRBJ2-1; D is possibly TRBD1 (6 bases). Germline V lookup: CDR1 LGHNA, CDR2 YSLEER. This CDR3 has 15 residues. V was pared by 0 bases and J by 5 bases, with 11 bases between. The CDR3 spells CASSQDKGGDNEQFF. The CDR3 DNA sequence: TGCGCCAGCAGCCAAGATAAAGGGGGAGACAATGAGCAGTTCTTC.

This clonotype was observed once. The chain joins TRBV7-9 to TRBJ1-1; D call uncertain. CDR1 is SEHNR, CDR2 FQNEAQ, per germline (reference sequence). V was shortened by 4 bases and J by 8 bases, with 11 bases between the two germline ends. This CDR3 is built from 12 residues. The CDR3 reads CASSWREGEAFF. The DNA of the CDR3 is TGTGCCAGCAGCTGGCGTGAGGGAGAAGCTTTCTTT.

The rearrangement links TRBV2 to TRBJ2-5, with 12 bases lining up with TRBD2. Losses at the gene ends were 8 bases for V and 5 bases for J; bases not matched to a gene: 9. Germline CDR1 reads SNHLY; CDR2 reads FYNNEI. CDR3 length: 15 amino acids. CDR3 protein: CASRRGLAGRETQYF. The DNA for the CDR3 is TGTGCCAGCCGACGTGGACTAGCGGGGCGGGAGACCCAGTACTTC.

The rearrangement links TRBV5-4 to TRBJ2-3; D perhaps matches TRBD2 (5 bases). Germline V gene lookup returns CDR1 SGHNT and CDR2 YYREEE (reference sequence). The CDR3 is made up of 16 amino acids. Trimming left V 3 bases short and J 5 bases short, with 19 bases between. In nucleotides, the CDR3 is TGTGCCAGCAGCTCCCCTACGGGTGACTATGTAGATACGCAGTATTTT. It encodes CASSSPTGDYVDTQYF. Complete variable domain (other parts from reference TRBV5-4 and TRBJ2-3): ETGVTQSPTHLIKTRGQQVTLRCSSQSGHNTVSWYQQALGQGPQFIFQYYREEENGRGNFPPRFSGLQFPNYSSELNVNALELDDSALYLCASSSPTGDYVDTQYFGPGTRLTVL.

V usage is TRBV12-3 or TRBV12-4 and J usage is TRBJ2-7, with a weak D call TRBD2 (6 bases). The ends were cut back, 4 bases at V and 3 bases at J, with 16 bases in the middle. The CDR3 contains 15 residues. CDR3 sequence: CASSSSGRTHYEQYF. CDR3 coding DNA: TGTGCCAGCAGTTCTTCCGGGAGAACCCACTACGAGCAGTACTTC.

V is TRBV19 and J is TRBJ1-6; a weak D match, TRBD1 (6 bases). Trimming removed 6 bases at V and 7 bases at J, with 10 bases between. The germline gives CDR1 LNHDA, CDR2 SQIVND (reference sequence). The CDR3 extends over 13 amino acids. CDR3 protein: CASSPTGNSPLHF. Here the CDR3 DNA reads TGTGCCAGTAGCCCCACAGGGAATTCACCCCTCCACTTT.

The J gene is TRBJ2-7, the V gene TRBV19, with 9 nucleotides matching TRBD1. Germline values: CDR1 LNHDA, CDR2 SQIVND (reference sequence). V shed 6 bases, J shed 6 bases, and the junction held 6 bases outside the gene matches. The CDR3 consists of 13 residues. DNA for the CDR3: TGTGCCAGTAGGGCACAGGGGGCTGGCGAGCAGTACTTC. Translated, it gives CASRAQGAGEQYF. Full variable domain (outside the CDR3, taken from reference TRBV19 and TRBJ2-7): DGGITQSPKYLFRKEGQNVTLSCEQNLNHDAMYWYRQDPGQGLRLIYYSQIVNDFQKGDIAEGYSVSREKKESFPLTVTSAQKNPTAFYLCASRAQGAGEQYFGPGTRLTVT.